The T cell receptor beta chain described here comes from a study of T cell changes during pregnancy in multiple sclerosis. Germline CDR1 LNHNV, CDR2 YYDKDF (reference sequence). Trimming cost V 0 bases and J 2 bases, with 7 bases left between them. The CDR3 is made up of 14 amino acids. Libraries were prepared by immunoSEQ multiplex PCR; TCRdb keeps only in-frame clonotypes and omits some of them. The table includes around 88,000 clones, 85% to 95% detected once. Sequenced material: peripheral blood, taken in the first trimester of pregnancy. The genes are TRBV15 and TRBJ2-5, with a tentative D call TRBD1 (5 bases). The clonotype originates from a female donor with multiple sclerosis, enrolled in a pregnancy study. CDR3 loop: CATSREQAQETQYF. CDR3 nucleotide sequence: TGTGCCACCAGCAGAGAACAGGCGCAAGAGACCCAGTACTTC.